This T cell receptor (beta chain) was documented in a study of blood T cell repertoires in COVID-19. TCRdb keeps only in-frame clones here, not all; method: immunoSEQ multiplex PCR. The data hold about 150,000 clones, with roughly 82% observed a single time. What was sequenced was peripheral blood. The sequence derives from a woman aged 50 to 60 in a cohort sampled during active or convalescent COVID-19.

The CDR3 region is CASHPGASGNTIYF. The CDR3 DNA is TGTGCTTCCCACCCAGGGGCGTCGGGAAACACCATATATTTT. The genes are TRBV7-2 and TRBJ1-3; the D gene is possibly TRBD1 (6 bases). This CDR3 comprises 14 residues. CDR1 and CDR2 (germline): SGHTA, FQGNSA.